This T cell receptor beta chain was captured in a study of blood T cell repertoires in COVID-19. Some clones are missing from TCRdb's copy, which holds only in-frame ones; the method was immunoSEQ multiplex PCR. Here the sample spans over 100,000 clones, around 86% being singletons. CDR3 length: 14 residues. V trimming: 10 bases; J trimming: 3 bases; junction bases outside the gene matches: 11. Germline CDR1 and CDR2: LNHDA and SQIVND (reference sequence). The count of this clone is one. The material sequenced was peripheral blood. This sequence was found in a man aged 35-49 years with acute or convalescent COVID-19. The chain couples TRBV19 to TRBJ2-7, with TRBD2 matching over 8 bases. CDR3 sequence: CATNSGSPIYEQYF. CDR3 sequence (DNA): TGTGCCACTAACAGCGGGAGTCCGATCTACGAGCAGTACTTC.